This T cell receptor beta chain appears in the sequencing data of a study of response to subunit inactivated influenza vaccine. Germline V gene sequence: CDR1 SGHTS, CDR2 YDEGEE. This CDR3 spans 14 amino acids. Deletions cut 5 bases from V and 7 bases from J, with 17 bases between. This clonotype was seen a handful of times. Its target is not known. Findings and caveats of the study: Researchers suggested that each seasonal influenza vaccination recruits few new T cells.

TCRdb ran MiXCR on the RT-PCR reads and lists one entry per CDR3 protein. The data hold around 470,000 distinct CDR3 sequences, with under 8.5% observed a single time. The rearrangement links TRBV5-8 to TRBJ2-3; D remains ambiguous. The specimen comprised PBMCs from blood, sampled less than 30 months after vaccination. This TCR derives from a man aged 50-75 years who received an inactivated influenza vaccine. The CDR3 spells CASRPPRFSNTQYF. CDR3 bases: TGTGCCAGCAGACCGCCTAGGTTTTCTAATACGCAGTATTTT.